A selection of T cell receptor beta chains follows, all from one sample in a study of T cell responses to AZD1222 COVID-19 vaccine. This table comes from immunoSEQ multiplex PCR, and its TCRdb copy is limited to in-frame clones, with some not included. The sample lists roughly 270,000 clones; approximately 94% were seen once. The sequencing here drew on peripheral blood, taken 28 days after the second AZD1222 dose. These receptors all come from an adult who received the AZD1222 COVID-19 vaccine. CDR3s include the opening cysteine and the closing phenylalanine or tryptophan. D genes are given only for firm matches. Clone size is not always given. Where it is, it says once, few, many or a class for expanded clones.

J gene: TRBJ1-2; V gene: TRBV6-5; D gene: NA; clone size: NA; CDR3 DNA: TGTGCCAGCAGTTACTTTCGGGCAGGCAGCAACTATGGCTACACCTTC; CDR3 protein: CASSYFRAGSNYGYTF
J gene: TRBJ1-3; V gene: TRBV19; D gene: NA; clone size: NA; CDR3 DNA: TGTGCCAGCCGGATCCAGAGCTCTGGAAACACCATATATTTT; CDR3 protein: CASRIQSSGNTIYF
J gene: TRBJ1-2; V gene: TRBV28; D gene: NA; clone size: NA; CDR3 DNA: TGTGCCAGCAGTAGGGGGGGGAGCTATGGCTACACCTTC; CDR3 protein: CASSRGGSYGYTF
J gene: TRBJ2-5; V gene: TRBV4-2; D gene: TRBD1; clone size: NA; CDR3 DNA: TGTGCCAGCAGCCAAGGGGACAGCCAAGAGACCCAGTACTTC; CDR3 protein: CASSQGDSQETQYF
J gene: TRBJ1-1; V gene: TRBV3-1/TRBV3-2; D gene: NA; clone size: NA; CDR3 DNA: TGTGCCAGCAGCCAAGGGACCCAAGGTACTGAAGCTTTCTTT; CDR3 protein: CASSQGTQGTEAFF
J gene: TRBJ2-4; V gene: TRBV30; D gene: NA; clone size: NA; CDR3 DNA: TGTGCCTGGGGAGACGGAAACAAAAACATTCAGTACTTC; CDR3 protein: CAWGDGNKNIQYF
J gene: TRBJ2-7; V gene: TRBV27; D gene: NA; clone size: NA; CDR3 DNA: TGTGCCAGCAGTCCCTCAGCGGCCCCGGGGCAGTACTTC; CDR3 protein: CASSPSAAPGQYF
J gene: TRBJ1-1; V gene: TRBV10-2; D gene: NA; clone size: once; CDR3 DNA: TGCGCCAGCAGGCCAGCAAACACTGAAGCTTTCTTT; CDR3 protein: CASRPANTEAFF
J gene: TRBJ1-1; V gene: TRBV6-5; D gene: NA; clone size: NA; CDR3 DNA: TGTGCCAGCAGACCATATTTAGTAGGGGGGACTGAAGCTTTCTTT; CDR3 protein: CASRPYLVGGTEAFF
J gene: TRBJ2-5; V gene: TRBV7-8; D gene: TRBD2; clone size: NA; CDR3 DNA: TGTGCCAGCAGCACCATTCTTCCAGCGGGAGGGGGGGAGACCCAGTACTTC; CDR3 protein: CASSTILPAGGGETQYF
J gene: TRBJ1-3; V gene: TRBV4-1; D gene: TRBD1; clone size: NA; CDR3 DNA: TGCGCCAGCAGCCAAGAGGATGGGACAGGGCTCAACACCATATATTTT; CDR3 protein: CASSQEDGTGLNTIYF
J gene: TRBJ1-1; V gene: TRBV18; D gene: TRBD1; clone size: once; CDR3 DNA: TGTGCCAGCTCCACGTCACAGGGGGTGGCTGAAGCTTTCTTT; CDR3 protein: CASSTSQGVAEAFF
J gene: TRBJ2-7; V gene: TRBV7-2; D gene: TRBD2; clone size: NA; CDR3 DNA: TGTGCCAGCAGCTTATCCTTAGCGGGAGCTTCCTACGAGCAGTACTTC; CDR3 protein: CASSLSLAGASYEQYF
J gene: TRBJ2-5; V gene: TRBV28; D gene: NA; clone size: NA; CDR3 DNA: TGTGCCAGCAAGGGGGAAGAGACCCAGTACTTC; CDR3 protein: CASKGEETQYF
J gene: TRBJ2-3; V gene: TRBV28; D gene: TRBD2; clone size: NA; CDR3 DNA: TGTGCCAGCAGTTTCCCAGGCGGGGGGGCAGGGGATACGCAGTATTTT; CDR3 protein: CASSFPGGGAGDTQYF
J gene: TRBJ2-1; V gene: TRBV19; D gene: TRBD2; clone size: few; CDR3 DNA: TGTGCCAGTCATGCGGGAGGACCCCCGTACAATGAGCAGTTCTTC; CDR3 protein: CASHAGGPPYNEQFF
J gene: TRBJ2-1; V gene: TRBV10-3; D gene: NA; clone size: NA; CDR3 DNA: TGTGCCATCAGTGAGTCTTGGCTAACAGACTACAATGAGCAGTTCTTC; CDR3 protein: CAISESWLTDYNEQFF
J gene: TRBJ1-1; V gene: TRBV5-1; D gene: NA; clone size: NA; CDR3 DNA: TGCGCCAGCAGCTTAGTTGGGGCGAACACTGAAGCTTTCTTT; CDR3 protein: CASSLVGANTEAFF
J gene: TRBJ2-1; V gene: TRBV24-1; D gene: TRBD1; clone size: once; CDR3 DNA: TGTGCCACCAGTGATCTGACAGGGAAAAGCTCCTACAATGAGCAGTTCTTC; CDR3 protein: CATSDLTGKSSYNEQFF
J gene: TRBJ2-3; V gene: TRBV2; D gene: TRBD2; clone size: NA; CDR3 DNA: TGTGCCAGTTTAGCGGGGGCCTTCACAGATACGCAGTATTTT; CDR3 protein: CASLAGAFTDTQYF
J gene: TRBJ1-4; V gene: TRBV12-3/TRBV12-4; D gene: NA; clone size: NA; CDR3 DNA: TGTGCCAGCAGTTTGAGCCAGGAAAAACTGTTTTTT; CDR3 protein: CASSLSQEKLFF
J gene: TRBJ2-7; V gene: TRBV10-3; D gene: TRBD2; clone size: NA; CDR3 DNA: TGTGCCATCAGTCCGACTAGCGGGAGCTCCTACGAGCAGTACTTC; CDR3 protein: CAISPTSGSSYEQYF
J gene: TRBJ2-3; V gene: TRBV9; D gene: NA; clone size: NA; CDR3 DNA: TGTGCCAGCAGCGTAGGGGCTAGCCCCCCGTTTGGCGATACGCAGTATTTT; CDR3 protein: CASSVGASPPFGDTQYF
J gene: TRBJ1-3; V gene: TRBV6-5; D gene: TRBD1; clone size: NA; CDR3 DNA: TGTGCCAGCAGCCCGACAGGGAGCTCTGGAAACACCATATATTTT; CDR3 protein: CASSPTGSSGNTIYF
J gene: TRBJ1-1; V gene: TRBV10-3; D gene: NA; clone size: NA; CDR3 DNA: TGTGCCATCAGTGCGCAGGGGAGGGACACTGAAGCTTTCTTT; CDR3 protein: CAISAQGRDTEAFF
J gene: TRBJ1-1; V gene: TRBV6-5; D gene: NA; clone size: NA; CDR3 DNA: TGTGCCAGCGGAGCCTGGCCGAACACTGAAGCTTTCTTT; CDR3 protein: CASGAWPNTEAFF
J gene: TRBJ1-1; V gene: TRBV18; D gene: NA; clone size: NA; CDR3 DNA: TGTGCCAGCTCAGCTTCAATGAACACTGAAGCTTTCTTT; CDR3 protein: CASSASMNTEAFF
J gene: TRBJ2-7; V gene: TRBV30; D gene: NA; clone size: NA; CDR3 DNA: TGTGCCTGGAGTGTAGGCAGCGGGCCCCTCTACGAGCAGTACTTC; CDR3 protein: CAWSVGSGPLYEQYF
J gene: TRBJ1-3; V gene: TRBV2; D gene: NA; clone size: NA; CDR3 DNA: TGTGCCAGCAGATTCTACTCTGGAAACACCATATATTTT; CDR3 protein: CASRFYSGNTIYF
J gene: TRBJ2-4; V gene: TRBV4-1; D gene: NA; clone size: NA; CDR3 DNA: TGCGCCAGCAGCCAGCCGCTAGCCAAAAACATTCAGTACTTC; CDR3 protein: CASSQPLAKNIQYF
J gene: TRBJ2-3; V gene: TRBV5-1; D gene: TRBD2; clone size: NA; CDR3 DNA: TGCGCCAGCAGCCTTAATGGACTAGCGGGACGCACAGATACGCAGTATTTT; CDR3 protein: CASSLNGLAGRTDTQYF
J gene: TRBJ1-4; V gene: TRBV15; D gene: NA; clone size: NA; CDR3 DNA: TGTGCCACCAGCAGAGGGACACCCAGGGCTACTAATGAAAAACTGTTTTTT; CDR3 protein: CATSRGTPRATNEKLFF
J gene: TRBJ2-7; V gene: TRBV5-1; D gene: NA; clone size: NA; CDR3 DNA: TGCGCCAGCAGCTTGGAGGCGACAGGTTACGAGCAGTACTTC; CDR3 protein: CASSLEATGYEQYF
J gene: TRBJ2-1; V gene: TRBV4-3; D gene: NA; clone size: NA; CDR3 DNA: TGCGCCAGCAGCCAAGCAAGTGAGCAGTTCTTC; CDR3 protein: CASSQASEQFF
J gene: TRBJ1-2; V gene: TRBV6-5; D gene: NA; clone size: NA; CDR3 DNA: TGTGCCAGCAGTAACAAGGGGTCTCCGTATGGCTACACCTTC; CDR3 protein: CASSNKGSPYGYTF
J gene: TRBJ2-7; V gene: TRBV19; D gene: NA; clone size: once; CDR3 DNA: TGTGCCAGTAGTATAGAAGGCCGAACCGGGATCGAGCAGTACTTC; CDR3 protein: CASSIEGRTGIEQYF
J gene: TRBJ1-2; V gene: TRBV7-2; D gene: TRBD1; clone size: NA; CDR3 DNA: TGTGCCAGCAGCCCATTTGACAGGGCCAACTATGGCTACACCTTC; CDR3 protein: CASSPFDRANYGYTF
J gene: TRBJ2-7; V gene: TRBV4-3; D gene: NA; clone size: NA; CDR3 DNA: TGCGCCAGCAGCCAAGAGGGGGAACAGTACTTC; CDR3 protein: CASSQEGEQYF
J gene: TRBJ1-2; V gene: TRBV4-1; D gene: TRBD1; clone size: NA; CDR3 DNA: TGCGCCAGCAGCCAAGGAGACAGGGCCTATGGCTACACCTTC; CDR3 protein: CASSQGDRAYGYTF
J gene: TRBJ2-7; V gene: TRBV27; D gene: NA; clone size: NA; CDR3 DNA: TGTGCCAGCAGTTTATCCGACACCTACGAGCAGTACTTC; CDR3 protein: CASSLSDTYEQYF